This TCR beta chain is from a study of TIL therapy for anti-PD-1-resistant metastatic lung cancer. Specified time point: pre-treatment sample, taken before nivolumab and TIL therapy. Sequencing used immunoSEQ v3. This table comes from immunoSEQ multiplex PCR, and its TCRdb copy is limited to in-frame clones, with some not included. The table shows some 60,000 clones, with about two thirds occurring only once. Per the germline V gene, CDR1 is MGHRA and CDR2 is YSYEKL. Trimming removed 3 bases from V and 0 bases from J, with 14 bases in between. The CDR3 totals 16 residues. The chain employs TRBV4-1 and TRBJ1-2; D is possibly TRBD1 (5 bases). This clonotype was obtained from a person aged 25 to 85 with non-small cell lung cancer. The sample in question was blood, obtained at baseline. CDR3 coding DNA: TGCGCCAGCAGCCATGGGACCGGGTTTTCTAACTATGGCTACACCTTC. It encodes CASSHGTGFSNYGYTF.